This is a list of T cell receptor beta chains from one sample in a study of CD8 T cells in Susac syndrome. Using its own MiXCR run on the immunoSEQ multiplex PCR reads, TCRdb lists one record per CDR3 protein. This table holds about 120,000 distinct CDR3 sequences, around 95% found once. Sequencing used CD8+ T cells from PBMCs. These TCRs come from a human donor with Susac syndrome. Each CDR3 is given with its conserved first and last residue. The D gene is left open where the match is weak. Not every row has a clone size; where given, it reads once, few, many or a size class.

CDR3aa,CDR3nt,j_gene,abundance,v_gene,len,d_gene
CASSQAESANSPLHF,TGCGCCAGCAGCCAAGCGGAAAGCGCTAATTCACCCCTCCACTTT,TRBJ1-6,-,TRBV4-1,15,-
CASSPRLAGHYNEQFF,TGTGCCAGCAGCCCTCGTCTAGCGGGACACTACAATGAGCAGTTCTTC,TRBJ2-1,-,TRBV3-1,16,TRBD2
CASSPLGGPGELFF,TGTGCCAGCAGCCCTTTGGGCGGGCCCGGGGAGCTGTTTTTT,TRBJ2-2,-,TRBV7-2,14,-
CSARQEYSYEQYF,TGCAGTGCCCGACAGGAATACTCCTACGAGCAGTACTTC,TRBJ2-7,-,TRBV20-1,13,-
CASSLAGNEQYF,TGCGCCAGCAGCTTGGCTGGCAACGAGCAGTACTTC,TRBJ2-7,-,TRBV5-1,12,-
CASSLVPGYTNTGELFF,TGTGCCAGCAGCTTAGTCCCAGGGTATACGAACACCGGGGAGCTGTTTTTT,TRBJ2-2,-,TRBV11-2,17,-
CASSFRAAQETQYF,TGTGCCAGCAGTTTTAGGGCAGCCCAAGAGACCCAGTACTTC,TRBJ2-5,-,TRBV28,14,-
CASSPRIAGATGELFF,TGTGCCAGCAGCCCGCGCATAGCGGGGGCCACCGGGGAGCTGTTTTTT,TRBJ2-2,-,TRBV9,16,TRBD2
CSARHVDTQYF,TGCAGTGCTCGACACGTGGATACGCAGTATTTT,TRBJ2-3,-,TRBV20-1,11,-
CASSVIAGGPAGELFF,TGTGCCAGCAGCGTAATAGCGGGAGGGCCGGCCGGGGAGCTGTTTTTT,TRBJ2-2,-,TRBV9,16,TRBD2
CASSRVNVYGYTF,TGTGCCAGCAGCAGGGTCAACGTCTATGGCTACACCTTC,TRBJ1-2,-,TRBV21-1,13,-
CASGPAVYSNQPQHF,TGTGCCAGTGGGCCGGCAGTCTACAGCAATCAGCCCCAGCATTTT,TRBJ1-5,-,TRBV2,15,-
CASSSPSGGTPYEQYF,TGTGCCAGCAGCTCCCCTAGCGGGGGGACCCCCTACGAGCAGTACTTC,TRBJ2-7,-,TRBV13,16,TRBD2
CATAGEDYTEAFF,TGTGCCACCGCGGGGGAGGACTACACTGAAGCTTTCTTT,TRBJ1-1,-,TRBV19,13,-
CASSLESQGLGDTQYF,TGTGCCAGCAGCTTAGAGTCCCAGGGGCTCGGAGATACGCAGTATTTT,TRBJ2-3,-,TRBV13,16,-
CATQTLDTGELFF,TGTGCCACCCAAACTCTCGACACCGGGGAGCTGTTTTTT,TRBJ2-2,-,TRBV24-1,13,-
CASSFGGGPNEQYF,TGTGCCAGCAGTTTCGGGGGAGGGCCCAACGAGCAGTACTTC,TRBJ2-7,-,TRBV28,14,TRBD2
CASSYSWGMAKNIQYF,TGTGCCAGCAGCTACTCATGGGGCATGGCCAAAAACATTCAGTACTTC,TRBJ2-4,-,TRBV11-2,16,-
CASRRPHSGEGGKSYNEQFF,TGTGCCAGCAGGAGACCACATTCGGGAGAAGGAGGCAAATCCTACAATGAGCAGTTCTTC,TRBJ2-1,-,TRBV5-6,20,-
CASILRRQGGTEAFF,TGTGCCAGCATCCTTAGGAGACAGGGGGGGACTGAAGCTTTCTTT,TRBJ1-1,-,TRBV12-3/TRBV12-4,15,TRBD1
CARRGRALYSNQPQHF,TGTGCCAGGCGAGGTAGAGCACTTTATAGCAATCAGCCCCAGCATTTT,TRBJ1-5,-,TRBV7-9,16,-
CASSQRGPSTDTQYF,TGTGCCAGCAGCCAGCGGGGCCCAAGCACAGATACGCAGTATTTT,TRBJ2-3,-,TRBV27,15,TRBD2
CASSDGSGGHTPSDTQYF,TGTGCCAGCAGCGACGGTAGCGGGGGACACACGCCCTCAGATACGCAGTATTTT,TRBJ2-3,once,TRBV9,18,TRBD2
CASSLDLAGAEANIQYF,TGTGCCAGCAGCTTAGATCTAGCGGGGGCAGAAGCGAACATTCAGTACTTC,TRBJ2-4,-,TRBV7-8,17,TRBD2
CASSFGTGGHIGAFF,TGTGCCAGCAGCTTCGGGACAGGGGGCCATATCGGAGCTTTCTTT,TRBJ1-1,-,TRBV13,15,TRBD1
CASSYTAFQETQYF,TGTGCCAGCAGTTACACGGCATTCCAAGAGACCCAGTACTTC,TRBJ2-5,-,TRBV6-2/TRBV6-3,14,-
CASSQDLGGYAASTEAFF,TGTGCCAGCAGCCAAGATCTAGGAGGGTATGCGGCGAGCACTGAAGCTTTCTTT,TRBJ1-1,-,TRBV3-1,18,-
CASSDSTSDTQYF,TGTGCCAGCAGTGACTCGACGTCAGATACGCAGTATTTT,TRBJ2-3,-,TRBV6-4,13,-
CASSKRGARDEQFF,TGCGCCAGCAGCAAACGAGGGGCGAGGGATGAGCAGTTCTTC,TRBJ2-1,-,TRBV4-3,14,-
CSAREGGQQETQYF,TGCAGTGCTAGAGAGGGGGGGCAACAAGAGACCCAGTACTTC,TRBJ2-5,-,TRBV20-1,14,-
CASSPSGPEAFF,TGTGCCAGCAGTCCATCGGGCCCTGAAGCTTTCTTT,TRBJ1-1,-,TRBV12-3/TRBV12-4,12,-
CATEPGTGELFF,TGTGCCACGGAACCAGGGACCGGGGAGCTGTTTTTT,TRBJ2-2,once,TRBV5-4,12,-
CASSHRDRGSFSGANVLTF,TGTGCCAGCAGTCACCGGGACAGGGGGTCCTTCTCTGGGGCCAACGTCCTGACTTTC,TRBJ2-6,-,TRBV6-5,19,TRBD1
CSASEGGAVTDTQYF,TGCAGTGCTAGTGAGGGCGGGGCGGTCACAGATACGCAGTATTTT,TRBJ2-3,-,TRBV20-1,15,-
CASSEREGGSYEQYF,TGTGCCAGCAGTGAACGGGAGGGGGGCTCCTACGAGCAGTACTTC,TRBJ2-7,-,TRBV27,15,TRBD2
CASSQDTGTGGNGYTF,TGCGCCAGCAGCCAAGATACCGGGACAGGGGGCAATGGCTACACCTTC,TRBJ1-2,-,TRBV4-3,16,TRBD1
CASTRAGTEAFF,TGTGCCAGCACGCGGGCGGGGACTGAAGCTTTCTTT,TRBJ1-1,-,TRBV6-6,12,-
CASSPTTSGSYDEQFF,TGTGCCAGCAGTCCAACGACTAGCGGGAGTTACGATGAGCAGTTCTTC,TRBJ2-1,-,TRBV6-4,16,TRBD2
CASSLGVRTEAFF,TGTGCCAGCAGCTTAGGGGTTCGCACTGAAGCTTTCTTT,TRBJ1-1,-,TRBV7-9,13,-
CASRGSSGELFF,TGTGCCAGCCGGGGATCGTCGGGGGAGCTGTTTTTT,TRBJ2-2,-,TRBV7-9,12,-
CSARPGTSGKIGELFF,TGCAGTGCTAGACCCGGGACTAGCGGGAAGATCGGGGAGCTGTTTTTT,TRBJ2-2,-,TRBV20-1,16,TRBD2
CASTLEGDEQFF,TGTGCCAGCACCCTTGAAGGGGATGAGCAGTTCTTC,TRBJ2-1,-,TRBV2,12,-
CASSPDRGYEQYF,TGTGCCAGCAGTCCTGACAGGGGCTACGAGCAGTACTTC,TRBJ2-7,-,TRBV12-3/TRBV12-4,13,TRBD1
CSARVSGYDTEAFF,TGCAGTGCTAGAGTATCTGGGTACGACACTGAAGCTTTCTTT,TRBJ1-1,-,TRBV20-1,14,-
CSARGPPGQGMLETQYF,TGCAGTGCTAGGGGCCCGCCCGGACAGGGGATGTTAGAGACCCAGTACTTC,TRBJ2-5,-,TRBV20-1,17,TRBD1
CASSLEGLEDEQYF,TGTGCCAGCAGCTTGGAGGGCCTCGAAGACGAGCAGTACTTC,TRBJ2-7,-,TRBV5-4,14,-
CSASHRDREVGEQYF,TGCAGTGCTAGTCACCGGGACAGGGAGGTTGGCGAGCAGTACTTC,TRBJ2-7,-,TRBV20-1,15,TRBD1
CASSTDTGHYGYTF,TGTGCCAGTAGTACCGATACAGGACACTATGGCTACACCTTC,TRBJ1-2,-,TRBV19,14,-
CASSGGSNQPQHF,TGTGCCAGCAGCGGGGGTAGCAATCAGCCCCAGCATTTT,TRBJ1-5,-,TRBV9,13,-
CASSSRGGPEAFF,TGTGCCAGCAGCTCCAGGGGTGGCCCTGAAGCTTTCTTT,TRBJ1-1,-,TRBV9,13,-
CASSLQADPPQETQYF,TGTGCCAGCAGTTTACAGGCAGACCCGCCTCAAGAGACCCAGTACTTC,TRBJ2-5,-,TRBV28,16,-
CASSHRDKEKLFF,TGCGCCAGCAGCCATCGGGACAAGGAAAAACTGTTTTTT,TRBJ1-4,-,TRBV4-1,13,-
CASSRDNEQFF,TGTGCCAGCAGTCGAGACAATGAGCAGTTCTTC,TRBJ2-1,-,TRBV13,11,-
CASSLSRGEKDYGYTF,TGTGCCAGCAGTTTATCGAGGGGAGAAAAGGACTATGGCTACACCTTC,TRBJ1-2,once,TRBV27,16,-
CSARGEVGTEAFF,TGCAGTGCTAGAGGCGAGGTGGGGACTGAAGCTTTCTTT,TRBJ1-1,once,TRBV20-1,13,-